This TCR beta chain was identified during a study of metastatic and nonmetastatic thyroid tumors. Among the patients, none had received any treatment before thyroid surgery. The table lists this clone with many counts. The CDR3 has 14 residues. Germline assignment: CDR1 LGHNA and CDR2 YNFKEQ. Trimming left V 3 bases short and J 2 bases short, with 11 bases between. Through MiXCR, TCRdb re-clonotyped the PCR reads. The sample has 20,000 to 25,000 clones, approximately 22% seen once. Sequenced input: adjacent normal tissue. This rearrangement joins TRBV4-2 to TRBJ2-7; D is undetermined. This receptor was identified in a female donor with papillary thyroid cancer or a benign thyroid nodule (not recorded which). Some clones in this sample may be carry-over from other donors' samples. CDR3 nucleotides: TGTGCCAGCAGCCAGTCGGACGGGCCCTACGAGCAGTACTTC. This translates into CASSQSDGPYEQYF.